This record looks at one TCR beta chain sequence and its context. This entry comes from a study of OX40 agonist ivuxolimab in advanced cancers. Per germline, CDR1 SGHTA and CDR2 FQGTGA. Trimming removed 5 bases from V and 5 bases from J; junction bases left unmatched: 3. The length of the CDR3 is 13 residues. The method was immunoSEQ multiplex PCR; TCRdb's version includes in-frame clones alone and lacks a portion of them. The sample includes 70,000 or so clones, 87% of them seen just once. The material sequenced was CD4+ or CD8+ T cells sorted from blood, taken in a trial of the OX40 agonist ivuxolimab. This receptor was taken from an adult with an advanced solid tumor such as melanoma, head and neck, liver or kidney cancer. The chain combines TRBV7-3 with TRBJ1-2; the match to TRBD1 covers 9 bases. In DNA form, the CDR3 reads TGTGCCAGCAGCCCCGGACAGGGGTATGGCTACACCTTC. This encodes CASSPGQGYGYTF. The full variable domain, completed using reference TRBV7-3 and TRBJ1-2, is GAGVSQTPSNKVTEKGKYVELRCDPISGHTALYWYRQSLGQGPEFLIYFQGTGAADDSGLPNDRFFAVRPEGSVSTLKIQRTERGDSAVYLCASSPGQGYGYTFGSGTRLTVV.